Presented here are 30 T cell receptor beta chains from one specimen sequenced in a study of cytomegalovirus exposure and HLA in healthy donors. This PCR relied on a set of 60 Vbeta primers and 13 Jbeta primers. Method: immunoSEQ multiplex PCR; TCRdb's copy keeps in-frame clones and lacks some. Among around 140,000 clones, approximately 8.9% were seen once, and the ten largest hold about 6.7%. Input material: PBMCs. These receptors all come from a woman in her thirties or forties in good health and CMV-seropositive.

This chain connects TRBV7-9 to TRBJ1-2; 7 nucleotides agree with TRBD1. V trimming: 2 bases; J trimming: 5 bases; junction bases outside the gene matches: 8. Germline CDR1 and CDR2: SEHNR and FQNEAQ (reference sequence). The CDR3 covers 15 residues. The CDR3 region has the DNA TGTGCCAGCAGCTTAAGTCAGGGGGTGACTTATGGCTACACCTTC. Translation: CASSLSQGVTYGYTF.

J is TRBJ2-7 and V is TRBV7-8; tentatively, D is TRBD1 (5 bases). Trimming took 3 bases from V and 7 from J, leaving 13 bases between them. CDR3 length: 13 amino acids. Germline loops: CDR1 SGHVS, CDR2 FQNEAQ. In DNA, the CDR3 is TGTGCCAGCAGCTTGGCAGGGCCAGGTGAGCAGTACTTC. It yields the protein CASSLAGPGEQYF.

In its sample, this clone was seen a few times. The chain carries TRBV5-6 and TRBJ2-5; maybe TRBD1 (5 bases). V lost 4 bases and J 7 bases, leaving 17 bases between the germline ends. Looked up from germline, CDR1 is SGHDT and CDR2 is YYEEEE. The CDR3 has 14 residues. The CDR3 spells CASSGADPGWTQYF. Written as DNA, the CDR3 is TGTGCCAGCAGCGGGGCGGACCCAGGGTGGACCCAGTACTTC.

The CDR3 sequence: CASSLDSTDTQYF. The CDR3 DNA sequence: TGCGCCAGCAGCTTGGACTCCACAGATACGCAGTATTTT. V gene TRBV5-1 combines with J gene TRBJ2-3; D gene uncertain. V was clipped by 0 bases and J by 2 bases, with 4 bases between them. From germline, CDR1 is SGHRS and CDR2 YFSETQ. The CDR3 sequence is 13 residues long.

The chain couples TRBV6-5 to TRBJ1-6; D is possibly TRBD1 (6 bases). The CDR3 spans 16 residues. CDR1 is MNHEY, CDR2 SVGAGI, per germline. Trimming removed 2 bases at V and 7 bases at J, with 15 bases between. The CDR3 DNA follows: TGTGCCAGCAGTTACACCATGACAGGAGGAAATTCACCCCTCCACTTT. It specifies CASSYTMTGGNSPLHF.

The V call is TRBV6-5, the J call TRBJ1-1; D is unresolved. The CDR3 has 15 amino acids. Trimming cost V 6 bases and J 12 bases, with 26 bases left between them. Germline values: CDR1 MNHEY, CDR2 SVGAGI. DNA for the CDR3: TGTGCCAGCAGCCCCCTCAGTAGCGACGCAGTAAAACCTTTCTTT. Translation gives CASSPLSSDAVKPFF.

This clone occurred a few times. The chain has TRBV9 and TRBJ2-5, with D hard to call. V was shortened by 1 base and J by 1 base, with 5 bases between the two germline ends. The CDR3 is 13 residues long. Germline CDR1 reads SGDLS; CDR2 reads YYNGEE. CDR3 sequence (DNA): TGTGCCAGCAGCGTAACAGCCCAAGAGACCCAGTACTTC. Protein: CASSVTAQETQYF.

This clone was seen a handful of times. The J gene is TRBJ2-7, the V gene TRBV2; maybe TRBD2 (6 bases). CDR3 length: 12 amino acids. With 3 bases removed from V and 5 bases from J, the gap between germline ends came to 8 bases. Germline V gives CDR1 SNHLY, CDR2 FYNNEI. DNA for the CDR3: TGTGCCAGCAGTGATTGGGGGGACGAGCAGTACTTC. Translating gives CASSDWGDEQYF.

The V call is TRBV29-1, the J call TRBJ2-2; 9 bases line up with TRBD1. The CDR3 runs to 14 residues. Germline trimming cut 5 bases from V and 2 bases from J; bases unmatched to any gene: 3. CDR1 and CDR2 from the germline V gene are SQVTM and ANQGSEA. The CDR3: CSVPGQGNTGELFF. The CDR3 DNA reads TGCAGCGTTCCGGGACAGGGTAACACCGGGGAGCTGTTTTTT.

CDR3 region: CASSLAQNYGYTF. In DNA form, the CDR3 reads TGTGCCAGCAGCTTAGCACAGAACTATGGCTACACCTTC. This sequence joins TRBV7-2 and TRBJ1-2; D unclear. Germline V gives CDR1 SGHTA, CDR2 FQGNSA. V lost 0 bases and J lost 2, with 4 bases in between. The CDR3 runs to 13 residues. Full variable domain (missing parts from reference TRBV7-2 and TRBJ1-2): GAGVSQSPSNKVTEKGKDVELRCDPISGHTALYWYRQSLGQGLEFLIYFQGNSAPDKSGLPSDRFSAERTGGSVSTLTIQRTQQEDSAVYLCASSLAQNYGYTFGSGTRLTVV.

The chain combines TRBV6-1 with TRBJ2-7, with 7 bases that match TRBD1. Germline CDR1 and CDR2: MNHNS and SASEGT. The CDR3 extends over 16 amino acids. V gave up 2 bases and J gave up 5 bases; unmatched junction bases: 12. The CDR3 loop reads CASSEWGKGGLDEQYF. Here the CDR3 DNA reads TGTGCCAGCAGTGAATGGGGGAAAGGGGGCTTGGACGAGCAGTACTTC.

The genes are TRBV6-5 and TRBJ1-1; D call uncertain. The germline gives CDR1 MNHEY, CDR2 SVGAGI. CDR3 size: 14 residues. V dropped 5 bases and J dropped 10 bases, with 20 bases sitting between them. The CDR3 reads CASSPPASRELAFF. CDR3 DNA: TGTGCCAGCAGTCCACCGGCCTCCCGGGAACTAGCTTTCTTT.

This clone occurred a few times. V and J are TRBV11-3 and TRBJ2-5; 7 bases map to TRBD1. Germline V gives CDR1 SGHNT, CDR2 YENEEA. This CDR3 contains 17 residues. V trimming: 5 bases; J trimming: 1 base; junction bases outside the gene matches: 13. The CDR3 DNA sequence: TGTGCCAGCAGCCCCCCGGGCCCCCGGGACAGCCAAGAGACCCAGTACTTC. Translated, it gives CASSPPGPRDSQETQYF.

This sequence joins TRBV29-1 and TRBJ2-2; D may be TRBD2 (7 bases). The V end was cut by 1 base, the J end by 4 bases, with 13 bases between. The CDR3 loop spans 15 amino acids. Germline assignment: CDR1 SQVTM and CDR2 ANQGSEA. The CDR3 is CSVEGAGAGTGELFF. The CDR3 bases are TGCAGCGTTGAAGGGGCGGGGGCAGGCACCGGGGAGCTGTTTTTT.

This clone was observed a handful of times. This chain joins TRBV27 and TRBJ2-7, with unresolved D. Germline CDR1 and CDR2: MNHEY and SMNVEV (reference sequence). The V end was cut by 0 bases, the J end by 6 bases, with 9 bases between. The CDR3 totals 13 residues. The CDR3 region has the DNA TGTGCCAGCAGTTTATCGGGCCGGCCCGAGCAGTACTTC. It is translated as CASSLSGRPEQYF.

This chain links TRBV19 with TRBJ1-5; D gene uncertain. Germline V lookup: CDR1 LNHDA, CDR2 SQIVND (reference sequence). Between the trimmed V and J ends, which lost 9 bases and 0 bases, there was a span of 9 bases. This CDR3 spans 13 amino acids. This CDR3 reads CASGEISNQPQHF. For the CDR3, the DNA is TGTGCCAGCGGAGAGATTAGCAATCAGCCCCAGCATTTT.

This chain's CDR3 is CASSLSPAGGTDTQYF. The CDR3, as DNA: TGTGCCAGCAGCTTAAGCCCAGCGGGGGGCACAGATACGCAGTATTTT. This sequence joins TRBV9 and TRBJ2-3; 8 bases align to TRBD2. Trimming at V came to 4 bases and at J to 1 base, leaving 8 bases not matched to a gene. CDR1 and CDR2 (germline): SGDLS, YYNGEE. There are 16 residues in the CDR3.

The chain joins TRBV5-8 to TRBJ1-1, with 7 bases aligning to TRBD1. The CDR3 runs to 15 residues. The V and J ends lost 4 bases and 0 bases, in that order; junction bases with no gene match: 6. Germline V lookup: CDR1 SGHTS, CDR2 YDEGEE. In nucleotides, the CDR3 is TGTGCCAGCAGCCGGACAGGTCCCATGAACACTGAAGCTTTCTTT. Translation: CASSRTGPMNTEAFF. Full variable domain (outside the CDR3, taken from reference TRBV5-8 and TRBJ1-1): EAGVTQSPTHLIKTRGQQATLRCSPISGHTSVYWYQQALGLGLQFLLWYDEGEERNRGNFPPRFSGRQFPNYSSELNVNALELEDSALYLCASSRTGPMNTEAFFGQGTRLTVV.

V gene TRBV4-1 combines with J gene TRBJ1-2; no clear D gene. This CDR3 is 14 amino acids long. Germline V gives CDR1 MGHRA, CDR2 YSYEKL. Trimming removed 0 bases at V and 2 bases at J, with 7 bases between. CDR3 in amino acids: CASSQEGRNYGYTF. The CDR3, as DNA: TGCGCCAGCAGCCAAGAGGGCCGGAACTATGGCTACACCTTC.

The rearrangement uses TRBV19 and TRBJ2-2, with 8 positions matching TRBD2. This CDR3 spans 14 amino acids. The V segment lost 4 bases and the J segment 4 bases; nucleotides outside the gene matches: 2. In germline, CDR1 is LNHDA, CDR2 SQIVND (reference sequence). CDR3 sequence: CASSSGGITGELFF. CDR3 coding DNA: TGTGCCAGTAGTAGCGGGGGGATCACCGGGGAGCTGTTTTTT.

The gene calls are TRBV7-6 and TRBJ2-7; maybe TRBD2 (6 bases). The CDR3 consists of 15 residues. V shed 5 bases and J shed 0 bases, with 14 bases lying between them. In germline, CDR1 is SGHVS, CDR2 FNYEAQ. The chain's CDR3 is CASSPRAGSSYEQYF. The CDR3 DNA is TGTGCCAGCAGCCCCCGGGCCGGGAGCTCCTACGAGCAGTACTTC.

J is TRBJ2-7 and V is TRBV5-4, with D possibly being TRBD2 (5 bases). The CDR3 is 13 residues long. Germline V gene sequence: CDR1 SGHNT, CDR2 YYREEE (reference sequence). V was trimmed by 0 bases and J by 5 bases, leaving 9 bases between them. This CDR3 is CASSLASRHEQYF. CDR3 coding DNA: TGTGCCAGCAGCTTGGCTAGCAGACACGAGCAGTACTTC.

This clone came up a few times. The chain has TRBV2 and TRBJ2-3; TRBD1 agrees at 8 bases. Germline trimming cut 6 bases from V and 3 bases from J; bases unmatched to any gene: 8. The CDR3 is made up of 15 amino acids. CDR1 and CDR2 (germline): SNHLY, FYNNEI. The CDR3 DNA is TGTGCCAGCAGCCTACAGGGGGGTCCGACAGATACGCAGTATTTT. The encoded protein is CASSLQGGPTDTQYF.

This clone was counted between two and nine times. The chain links TRBV10-3 to TRBJ2-7; a possible D gene is TRBD1 (5 bases). This CDR3 has 14 residues. CDR1 is ENHRY, CDR2 SYGVKD, per germline. Trimming cost V 0 bases and J 6 bases, with 12 bases left between them. CDR3 sequence: CAISESSRVGEQYF. The CDR3 coding sequence is TGTGCCATCAGTGAGTCGTCCAGGGTCGGCGAGCAGTACTTC.

V is TRBV2 and J is TRBJ2-1; 7 bases agree with TRBD1. CDR3 length: 12 residues. Germline values: CDR1 SNHLY, CDR2 FYNNEI. With 7 bases clipped from V and 8 bases from J, the junction kept 5 bases outside the gene matches. The CDR3 reads CASTEGGDEQFF. In nucleotides, the CDR3 is TGTGCCAGCACGGAAGGGGGCGATGAGCAGTTCTTC.

This clone was found a few times. J is TRBJ2-7 and V is TRBV11-2, with 7 nucleotides matching TRBD1. The CDR3 is made up of 15 amino acids. In germline, CDR1 is SGHAT, CDR2 FQNNGV. With 5 bases clipped from V and 4 bases from J, the junction kept 11 bases outside the gene matches. CDR3 protein: CASSINRDSSYEQYF. The DNA of the CDR3 is TGTGCCAGCAGCATTAACCGGGACAGCTCTTACGAGCAGTACTTC.

This clone was detected a few times. J is TRBJ1-1 and V is TRBV2, with 7 bases that match TRBD1. Per germline, CDR1 SNHLY and CDR2 FYNNEI. V dropped 6 bases and J dropped 4; count of bases not matched to a gene: 8. The CDR3 runs to 14 residues. The DNA for the CDR3 is TGTGCCAGCAGGAGACAGGGAGGTGGCACTGAAGCTTTCTTT. Protein sequence: CASRRQGGGTEAFF.

This clone was counted between two and nine times. The chain uses TRBV5-1 and TRBJ1-3; D is undetermined. The ends were cut back, 3 bases at V and 4 bases at J, with 20 bases in the middle. Germline CDR1 reads SGHRS; CDR2 reads YFSETQ. The CDR3 contains 17 residues. CDR3 nucleotide sequence: TGCGCCAGCAGCTCCGACCTTCCAGGAATGGCCGGAAACACCATATATTTT. Amino acids: CASSSDLPGMAGNTIYF.

The rearrangement links TRBV11-3 to TRBJ1-1; TRBD1 agrees at 8 bases. Per germline, CDR1 SGHNT and CDR2 YENEEA. J was trimmed by 6 bases and V by 5 bases; bases with no gene match: 20. This CDR3 spans 18 amino acids. The CDR3 sequence: CASSPRDRSLFEVPEAFF. Written as DNA, the CDR3 is TGTGCCAGCAGCCCCCGGGACAGGTCCCTTTTTGAGGTTCCTGAAGCTTTCTTT.

The chain couples TRBV13 to TRBJ2-7; 11 nucleotides match TRBD1. The CDR3 totals 14 residues. J was trimmed by 4 bases and V by 2 bases; bases with no gene match: 1. The germline V gene encodes CDR1 PRHDT and CDR2 FYEKMQ (reference sequence). In DNA form, the CDR3 reads TGTGCCAGCAGCTTACGGGACAGGGGGTACGAGCAGTACTTC. Translating it yields CASSLRDRGYEQYF.